The rows below give T cell receptor beta chains drawn from one sample of a study of shared clonotypes between healthy human individuals. Measured with immunoSEQ multiplex PCR; TCRdb has only the in-frame clones, and not every one. This sample has over 1.4 million clones, with over 95% found just once. Sequencing was carried out using naive CD4+ T cells sorted from blood. The origin of the receptors is a man under 40 in good health. Both conserved end residues are part of each CDR3. The D gene is left open where the match is weak. Clone size appears in some rows only: once, few, many, or a class for an expanded clone.

V,size,J,D,length,CDR3,DNA
TRBV9,once,TRBJ2-2,TRBD1,16,CASSLRAGTDTGELFF,TGTGCCAGCAGCTTAAGAGCCGGGACAGACACCGGGGAGCTGTTTTTT
TRBV6-5,-,TRBJ1-5,-,14,CASSNEFSNQPQHF,TGTGCCAGCAGTAATGAGTTCAGCAATCAGCCCCAGCATTTT
TRBV28,-,TRBJ2-1,TRBD1,15,CASSPGDRGYYEQFF,TGTGCCAGCAGTCCAGGGGACAGGGGGTACTATGAGCAGTTCTTC
TRBV19,-,TRBJ2-3,-,15,CASSLGLGRTDTQYF,TGTGCCAGTAGTCTGGGACTGGGACGCACAGATACGCAGTATTTT
TRBV5-4,-,TRBJ1-1,-,11,CASSLVDEAFF,TGTGCCAGCAGCTTGGTAGATGAAGCTTTCTTT
TRBV9,-,TRBJ1-1,-,13,CASSEGLNTEAFF,TGTGCCAGCAGCGAGGGGCTAAACACTGAAGCTTTCTTT
TRBV5-1,-,TRBJ2-4,-,14,CASSDQGAKNIQYF,TGCGCCAGCAGCGATCAGGGAGCCAAAAACATTCAGTACTTC
TRBV7-9,-,TRBJ2-5,-,14,CASSLSWGRETQYF,TGTGCCAGCAGCTTAAGTTGGGGGAGAGAGACCCAGTACTTC
TRBV29-1,-,TRBJ2-5,-,15,CSVGIGKTPGETQYF,TGCAGCGTTGGGATCGGGAAAACACCCGGGGAGACCCAGTACTTC
TRBV6-6,-,TRBJ1-2,-,14,CASSYSASLYGYTF,TGTGCCAGCAGTTACTCCGCATCCCTCTATGGCTACACCTTC
TRBV5-1,-,TRBJ2-1,-,16,CASSLGVKVPYNEQFF,TGCGCCAGCAGCTTGGGGGTAAAAGTACCCTACAATGAGCAGTTCTTC
TRBV11-1,-,TRBJ2-7,-,15,CASCFGEPLSYEQYF,TGTGCCAGCTGTTTTGGCGAGCCCCTCTCCTACGAGCAGTACTTC
TRBV28,-,TRBJ1-2,-,13,CASTGPEGYGYTF,TGTGCCAGCACCGGACCCGAAGGGTATGGCTACACCTTC
TRBV29-1,-,TRBJ1-2,TRBD1,11,CSGTGIYGYTF,TGCAGCGGGACAGGGATCTATGGCTACACCTTC
TRBV11-3,-,TRBJ2-3,-,14,CASSLQGYSDTQYF,TGTGCCAGCAGCTTACAGGGGTATTCGGATACGCAGTATTTT
TRBV28,-,TRBJ1-2,-,13,CASTEGGLTGYTF,TGTGCCAGCACCGAAGGGGGACTCACTGGCTACACCTTC
TRBV18,-,TRBJ2-1,-,14,CASSPVEGWHEQFF,TGTGCCAGCTCACCCGTCGAGGGATGGCATGAGCAGTTCTTC
TRBV28,-,TRBJ1-2,TRBD1,14,CASSLGTGTYGYTF,TGTGCCAGCAGTTTAGGGACAGGGACCTATGGCTACACCTTC
TRBV7-9,-,TRBJ2-7,TRBD2,13,CASSLTSGYEQYF,TGTGCCAGCAGCTTGACTAGCGGCTACGAGCAGTACTTC
TRBV2,-,TRBJ1-5,-,12,CASRFGNQPQHF,TGTGCCAGCCGGTTTGGAAATCAGCCCCAGCATTTT
TRBV7-8,-,TRBJ1-3,-,14,CASSPRHSGNTIYF,TGTGCCAGCAGCCCCCGCCATTCTGGAAACACCATATATTTT
TRBV9,-,TRBJ2-2,-,12,CASSPRNGELFF,TGTGCCAGCAGCCCTCGAAACGGGGAGCTGTTTTTT
TRBV28,-,TRBJ2-7,-,12,CASRGPFSEQYF,TGTGCCAGCAGGGGCCCATTTAGCGAGCAGTACTTC
TRBV6-5,-,TRBJ1-2,-,14,CASSYSEINYGYTF,TGTGCCAGCAGTTACTCAGAAATTAACTATGGCTACACCTTC
TRBV29-1,-,TRBJ2-1,-,14,CSVRGRVSYNEQFF,TGCAGCGTTCGTGGGAGAGTCTCCTACAATGAGCAGTTCTTC
TRBV28,-,TRBJ1-5,TRBD1,14,CASSLSGGGQPQHF,TGTGCCAGCAGTTTGTCAGGGGGCGGTCAGCCCCAGCATTTT
TRBV18,-,TRBJ1-4,-,13,CASSPDSWEKLFF,TGTGCCAGCTCACCCGACAGTTGGGAAAAACTGTTTTTT
TRBV29-1,-,TRBJ1-5,TRBD1,12,CSAGQSNQPQHF,TGCAGCGCGGGACAGAGCAATCAGCCCCAGCATTTT
TRBV10-1,-,TRBJ2-5,-,12,CASGPSGETQYF,TGCGCCAGCGGTCCTTCGGGAGAGACCCAGTACTTC
TRBV7-9,once,TRBJ2-3,TRBD2,16,CASSLGGLAGTDTQYF,TGTGCCAGCAGCTTAGGGGGCCTAGCGGGCACAGATACGCAGTATTTT
TRBV6-5,-,TRBJ1-4,-,14,CASSPTATNEKLFF,TGTGCCAGCAGTCCGACGGCAACTAATGAAAAACTGTTTTTT
TRBV30,once,TRBJ2-1,-,15,CAWSVSLVRLNEQFF,TGTGCCTGGAGTGTAAGTCTGGTTCGATTAAATGAGCAGTTCTTC
TRBV18,-,TRBJ2-1,-,13,CASSAAEGNEQFF,TGTGCCAGCTCAGCGGCCGAAGGCAATGAGCAGTTCTTC
TRBV2,-,TRBJ2-5,-,15,CASTPALSGEETQYF,TGTGCCAGCACCCCCGCCTTATCCGGGGAAGAGACCCAGTACTTC
TRBV18,-,TRBJ2-1,TRBD2,16,CASSPQRSGANNEQFF,TGTGCCAGCTCACCACAACGTAGCGGGGCAAACAATGAGCAGTTCTTC
TRBV2,-,TRBJ1-5,-,15,CASSEVGAGNQPQHF,TGTGCCAGCAGTGAAGTGGGGGCTGGTAATCAGCCCCAGCATTTT
TRBV7-2,-,TRBJ2-5,-,14,CASSRVRGEETQYF,TGTGCCAGCAGCCGGGTCCGCGGTGAAGAGACCCAGTACTTC
TRBV25-1,-,TRBJ2-5,TRBD1,13,CASSGRTGETQYF,TGTGCCAGCAGTGGCCGGACAGGCGAGACCCAGTACTTC
TRBV19,-,TRBJ2-2,TRBD2,16,CASSSLAGANTGELFF,TGTGCCAGTAGTTCTCTAGCGGGCGCGAACACCGGGGAGCTGTTTTTT
TRBV5-1,-,TRBJ1-1,-,14,CASSLGVGNTEAFF,TGCGCCAGCAGCTTGGGAGTGGGGAACACTGAAGCTTTCTTT
TRBV18,-,TRBJ1-1,TRBD1,16,CASSYSLDRENTEAFF,TGTGCCAGCTCTTACTCGCTCGACAGGGAAAACACTGAAGCTTTCTTT
TRBV2,-,TRBJ2-3,TRBD2,16,CASSEGYRGGADTQYF,TGTGCCAGCAGTGAAGGATATCGGGGGGGAGCAGATACGCAGTATTTT
TRBV19,once,TRBJ2-5,TRBD2,15,CASSIVASGSFTQYF,TGTGCCAGTAGTATCGTGGCTAGCGGGAGTTTCACCCAGTACTTC
TRBV18,-,TRBJ2-5,-,12,CASSVEQETQYF,TGTGCCAGCTCGGTAGAGCAAGAGACCCAGTACTTC
TRBV6-5,-,TRBJ2-2,-,14,CASLRRVNTGELFF,TGTGCCAGCCTACGCAGGGTGAACACCGGGGAGCTGTTTTTT